This passage covers 18 T cell receptor beta chains from one sample sequenced in a study of blood T cell repertoires in COVID-19. Assay used: immunoSEQ multiplex PCR; TCRdb lists only in-frame clones, some missing. The table records under 95,000 clones, roughly 85% of them present only once. Sequenced sample: peripheral blood. The receptors derive from a human donor in a cohort sampled during active COVID-19.

This clone was recorded a few times. J is TRBJ1-2 and V is TRBV10-3; D is perhaps TRBD1 (5 bases). With 0 bases removed from V and 2 bases from J, the gap between germline ends came to 13 bases. Germline V lookup: CDR1 ENHRY, CDR2 SYGVKD. The length of the CDR3 is 16 residues. CDR3 region: CAISESGGGLNYGYTF. DNA of the CDR3: TGTGCCATCAGTGAGTCGGGGGGTGGACTGAACTATGGCTACACCTTC.

This sequence joins TRBV7-9 and TRBJ2-2; a possible D gene is TRBD1 (7 bases). The CDR3 extends over 18 amino acids. CDR1 and CDR2 from the germline V gene are SEHNR and FQNEAQ (reference sequence). Trimming left V 2 bases short and J 0 bases short, with 16 bases between. The CDR3 loop is CASSLPRGVGANTGELFF. The CDR3 region has the DNA TGTGCCAGCAGCTTACCCAGGGGGGTCGGAGCGAACACCGGGGAGCTGTTTTTT.

CDR3 protein: CASSLASGSQNTEAFF. In nucleotides, the CDR3 is TGTGCCAGCAGCTTGGCGTCAGGCTCCCAGAACACTGAAGCTTTCTTT. The chain links TRBV5-6 to TRBJ1-1; D gene unclear. The V end lost 0 bases, the J end lost 1 base, and 13 bases lay between the germline ends. The CDR3 spans 16 residues. The germline CDR1 and CDR2 sequences are SGHDT and YYEEEE.

The chain is built from TRBV6-1 and TRBJ1-2; a weak D match, TRBD1 (6 bases). This CDR3 has 15 amino acids. Germline V gene data show CDR1 as MNHNS and CDR2 as SASEGT. Trimming shortened V by 2 bases and J by 8 bases, and 18 bases separated the two germline ends. The CDR3 region has the DNA TGTGCCAGCAGTGAATCCCAGGGGCCCGCCGGGGGCTACACCTTC. Its protein is CASSESQGPAGGYTF.

The V call is TRBV2, the J call TRBJ2-7; 11 bases match TRBD2. CDR3 length: 14 residues. Germline trimming cut 6 bases from V and 4 bases from J; bases unmatched to any gene: 5. Germline assignment: CDR1 SNHLY and CDR2 FYNNEI. The CDR3 is CASRGLAEIYEQYF. CDR3 DNA sequence: TGTGCCAGCAGGGGACTAGCGGAGATTTACGAGCAGTACTTC.

The chain links TRBV19 to TRBJ1-2, with a weak D call TRBD1 (6 bases). The germline V and J ends were trimmed by 6 bases and 3 bases, with 8 bases remaining between them. The CDR3 sequence is 12 residues long. CDR1 is LNHDA, CDR2 SQIVND, per germline (reference sequence). CDR3 protein: CASSRGDYGYTF. In DNA, the CDR3 is TGTGCCAGTAGCAGGGGTGACTATGGCTACACCTTC.

This clone was detected only a few times. V and J are TRBV7-8 and TRBJ2-1, with D perhaps TRBD2 (6 bases). Trimming removed 5 bases at V and 3 bases at J, with 8 bases between. The CDR3 has 13 amino acids. Germline V CDR1 and CDR2: SGHVS, FQNEAQ. CDR3 residues: CASSPRDYNEQFF. In DNA form, the CDR3 reads TGTGCCAGCAGCCCGCGGGACTACAATGAGCAGTTCTTC.

The V and J genes are TRBV2 and TRBJ2-1; 8 nucleotides line up with TRBD1. V trimming: 2 bases; J trimming: 3 bases; junction bases outside the gene matches: 3. From germline, CDR1 is SNHLY and CDR2 FYNNEI. This CDR3 region has 15 residues. CDR3 sequence: CASSERQGYYNEQFF. CDR3 coding DNA: TGTGCCAGCAGTGAACGACAGGGGTACTACAATGAGCAGTTCTTC. Full variable domain (outside the CDR3, taken from reference TRBV2 and TRBJ2-1): EPEVTQTPSHQVTQMGQEVILRCVPISNHLYFYWYRQILGQKVEFLVSFYNNEISEKSEIFDDQFSVERPDGSNFTLKIRSTKLEDSAMYFCASSERQGYYNEQFFGPGTRLTVL.

This clone turned up a few times. V and J are TRBV7-6 and TRBJ2-1, with D maybe TRBD1 (6 bases). The CDR3 sequence is 16 residues long. Germline CDR1 reads SGHVS; CDR2 reads FNYEAQ. Trimming pared 4 bases from V and 4 bases from J, leaving 17 bases between. In DNA form, the CDR3 reads TGTGCCAGCAGCTCGGGCGCAGGGGAGAGGTACAATGAGCAGTTCTTC. Its translation: CASSSGAGERYNEQFF.

The V gene is TRBV9, the J gene TRBJ2-1; possibly TRBD2 for D (6 bases). Germline CDR1 reads SGDLS; CDR2 reads YYNGEE. The germline V and J ends were trimmed by 4 bases and 4 bases, with 15 bases remaining between them. The CDR3 has 15 amino acids. This CDR3 reads CASSRSSGEYNEQFF. DNA of the CDR3: TGTGCCAGCAGCAGAAGTAGCGGAGAGTACAATGAGCAGTTCTTC.

The count of this clone is one. The chain carries TRBV5-1 and TRBJ1-2; TRBD1 matches at 9 bases. Trimming took 3 bases from V and 4 from J; bases not matched to a gene: 10. CDR1 and CDR2 from the germline V gene are SGHRS and YFSETQ. The CDR3 is 16 residues long. The CDR3 spells CASSWGTGSGTYGYTF. CDR3 DNA sequence: TGCGCCAGCAGCTGGGGGACAGGGTCAGGGACCTATGGCTACACCTTC.

This chain joins TRBV6-6 and TRBJ2-3; 14 positions match TRBD2. Trimming cost V 5 bases and J 3 bases; bases outside gene matches: 4. The CDR3 length is 16 residues. In germline, CDR1 is MNHNY, CDR2 SVGAGI (reference sequence). The CDR3 sequence is CASSRGLAGGTDTQYF. CDR3 sequence (DNA): TGTGCCAGCAGTAGAGGACTAGCGGGGGGAACAGATACGCAGTATTTT.

Only one count was recorded for this clone. The chain links TRBV11-2 to TRBJ1-1; D remains unclear. The CDR3 has 13 amino acids. CDR1 and CDR2 from the germline V gene are SGHAT and FQNNGV. V was pared by 5 bases and J by 0 bases, with 7 bases between. The CDR3 DNA is TGTGCCAGCAGCGCACTCATGAACACTGAAGCTTTCTTT. This codes for CASSALMNTEAFF.

This clone was seen a single time. This chain joins TRBV13 and TRBJ1-1; D is unresolved. V was shortened by 5 bases and J by 5 bases, with 18 bases between the two germline ends. There are 15 residues in the CDR3. From germline, CDR1 is PRHDT and CDR2 FYEKMQ (reference sequence). This CDR3 reads CASSLSETQKTEAFF. The CDR3 nucleotides read TGTGCCAGCAGCCTATCCGAAACACAGAAAACTGAAGCTTTCTTT.

The chain links TRBV5-8 to TRBJ1-5; 8 bases fit TRBD1. CDR3 length: 15 amino acids. Losses at the gene ends were 4 bases for V and 4 bases for J; bases not matched to a gene: 7. CDR1 and CDR2 (germline): SGHTS, YDEGEE. The CDR3 DNA is TGTGCCAGCAGCAAAGACAGGGGTTGGAATCAGCCCCAGCATTTT. It encodes CASSKDRGWNQPQHF.

The V and J genes are TRBV13 and TRBJ2-1; D gene uncertain. With 3 bases removed from V and 9 bases from J, the gap between germline ends came to 15 bases. This CDR3 comprises 14 residues. Germline V gene sequence: CDR1 PRHDT, CDR2 FYEKMQ (reference sequence). CDR3 coding DNA: TGTGCCAGCAGCTTTTCAGCCACGGCAGGTGAGCAGTTCTTC. Its protein product is CASSFSATAGEQFF.

The chain uses TRBV6-2 or TRBV6-3 and TRBJ2-7, with 11 bases aligning to TRBD1. The V and J ends lost 6 bases and 3 bases, in that order; junction bases with no gene match: 10. The CDR3 sequence is 16 residues long. From germline, CDR1 is MNHEY and CDR2 SVGEGT. CDR3 sequence: CASSAPRDRGNYEQYF. DNA of the CDR3: TGTGCCAGCAGCGCCCCCCGGGACAGGGGGAACTACGAGCAGTACTTC.

CDR3 amino acids: CASSLGTVGGNQPQHF. The CDR3 bases are TGCGCCAGCAGCTTGGGGACAGTTGGGGGCAATCAGCCCCAGCATTTT. The chain combines TRBV5-1 with TRBJ1-5, with D maybe TRBD1 (6 bases). Germline V lookup: CDR1 SGHRS, CDR2 YFSETQ. V dropped 0 bases and J dropped 2 bases, with 12 bases sitting between them. The CDR3 totals 16 residues.